The 24 T cell receptor beta chains in this list originate from one sample, sequenced in a study of blood T cell repertoires in COVID-19. The method was immunoSEQ multiplex PCR; TCRdb's version includes in-frame clones alone and lacks a portion of them. Of almost 300,000 clones listed, roughly 86% are singletons. Sequencing was performed on peripheral blood. The receptor source for this set is a man in his sixties or seventies with acute or convalescent COVID-19.

The chain recombines TRBV12-3 or TRBV12-4 with TRBJ2-2, with D possibly matching TRBD1 (5 bases). The CDR3 has 13 residues. The V and J ends lost 2 bases and 5 bases respectively, with 6 bases between them. The CDR3 bases are TGTGCCAGCAGTTTAAAGGGGACCGGGGAGCTGTTTTTT. This gives the protein CASSLKGTGELFF.

The J gene is TRBJ2-1, the V gene TRBV3-1 (or the pseudogene TRBV3-2); TRBD2 aligns across 8 bases. The germline gives CDR1 LGHDT, CDR2 YNNKEL (reference sequence). This CDR3 has 13 amino acids. V dropped 2 bases and J dropped 15; count of bases not matched to a gene: 9. This CDR3 is CASSQTKSGSSFF. The CDR3 DNA follows: TGTGCCAGCAGCCAAACAAAGAGCGGGAGTTCGTTCTTC.

The V gene is TRBV3-1 (or the pseudogene TRBV3-2), the J gene TRBJ1-1; 8 nucleotides match TRBD1. V was clipped by 2 bases and J by 1 base; unmatched bases: 6. Germline CDR1 LGHDT, CDR2 YNNKEL (reference sequence). The CDR3 is 16 amino acids. This CDR3 reads CASSQRPGTGNTEAFF. The CDR3 DNA is TGTGCCAGCAGCCAACGACCGGGGACAGGGAACACTGAAGCTTTCTTT.

The rearrangement joins TRBV28 to TRBJ1-2; D gene uncertain. Trimming removed 6 bases from V and 7 bases from J, with 6 bases in between. The CDR3 is 10 amino acids. Per germline, CDR1 MDHEN and CDR2 SYDVKM. The DNA for the CDR3 is TGTGCCAGCAGCCCCCGTGGCTACACCTTC. Its protein product is CASSPRGYTF.

The chain carries TRBV24-1 and TRBJ1-5; the match to TRBD1 covers 8 bases. The CDR3 loop spans 14 amino acids. CDR1 KGHDR and CDR2 SFDVKD come from the germline V gene. V trimming: 6 bases; J trimming: 9 bases; junction bases outside the gene matches: 9. The DNA of the CDR3 is TGTGCCACCAGTTCCGGACAGGGAGATTTGCCCCAGCATTTT. It codes for CATSSGQGDLPQHF.

The chain employs TRBV6-2 or TRBV6-3 and TRBJ1-3, with D possibly matching TRBD1 (5 bases). Germline V gene lookup returns CDR1 MNHEY and CDR2 SVGEGT. V shed 2 bases and J shed 8 bases, with 13 bases lying between them. There are 14 residues in the CDR3. CDR3 nucleotides: TGTGCCAGCAGTTACCGGGACTCTCGGGACACCATATATTTT. It translates to CASSYRDSRDTIYF.

The V gene is TRBV19, the J gene TRBJ1-1, with D uncertain. The CDR3 sequence is 13 residues long. Germline V lookup: CDR1 LNHDA, CDR2 SQIVND (reference sequence). Trimming removed 3 bases at V and 0 bases at J, with 5 bases between. In DNA, the CDR3 is TGTGCCAGTAGTATTTCGGTGAACACTGAAGCTTTCTTT. Protein: CASSISVNTEAFF.

In its sample, this clone was seen once. The chain joins TRBV5-1 to TRBJ2-3; D remains unclear. The CDR3 length is 14 residues. Trimming removed 0 bases from V and 0 bases from J, with 5 bases in between. From germline, CDR1 is SGHRS and CDR2 YFSETQ. CDR3 nucleotides: TGCGCCAGCAGCTTGGACTATAGCACAGATACGCAGTATTTT. As protein: CASSLDYSTDTQYF.

The chain is built from TRBV11-2 and TRBJ2-3; the match to TRBD2 covers 7 bases. V was pared by 3 bases and J by 9 bases, with 6 bases of the junction left unmatched. The CDR3 is 13 residues long. Germline assignment: CDR1 SGHAT and CDR2 FQNNGV. DNA for the CDR3: TGTGCCAGCAGCTTGGGCGAGGGAGGGACGCAGTATTTT. Translation gives CASSLGEGGTQYF.

The rearrangement joins TRBV4-3 to TRBJ1-1; D ambiguous. CDR3 length: 18 amino acids. Trimming removed 2 bases at V and 4 bases at J, with 23 bases between. Per the germline V gene, CDR1 is LGHNA and CDR2 is YSLEER. The CDR3 here is CASSQTNRAGGRGTEAFF. The CDR3 region has the DNA TGCGCCAGCAGCCAAACTAATAGGGCCGGAGGGCGAGGCACTGAAGCTTTCTTT.

This clone has just one count. The rearrangement joins TRBV12-3 or TRBV12-4 to TRBJ1-5; possible D gene TRBD1, 5 bases. V lost 7 bases and J lost 6, with 10 bases in between. The CDR3 is 12 residues long. CDR3 nucleotide sequence: TGTGCCAGCACCAGGGAGGGTCAGCCCCAGCATTTT. Its protein product is CASTREGQPQHF.

The chain links TRBV6-5 to TRBJ1-1, with TRBD1 matching 8 bases. This CDR3 is 15 amino acids long. V shed 0 bases, J shed 5 bases, and the junction held 5 bases outside the gene matches. Germline V gene lookup returns CDR1 MNHEY and CDR2 SVGAGI. The CDR3 is CASSYSWDRSTEAFF. The CDR3 nucleotides are TGTGCCAGCAGTTACTCATGGGACAGGAGTACTGAAGCTTTCTTT.

V is TRBV13 and J is TRBJ2-7; 7 nucleotides match TRBD2. The CDR3 is 13 amino acids. Germline CDR1 PRHDT, CDR2 FYEKMQ (reference sequence). Trimming at V came to 5 bases and at J to 3 bases, leaving 4 bases not matched to a gene. DNA for the CDR3: TGTGCCAGCAGCCCAGCGGGGATCTACGAGCAGTACTTC. This translates into CASSPAGIYEQYF.

This clone was counted between two and nine times. This rearrangement joins TRBV28 to TRBJ2-2; tentative D call: TRBD1 (7 bases). V dropped 1 base and J dropped 4 bases, with 16 bases sitting between them. Germline CDR1 MDHEN, CDR2 SYDVKM. There are 17 residues in the CDR3. For the CDR3, the DNA is TGTGCCAGCAGTTTATTTGCGGGGACAGCCCTCACCGGGGAGCTGTTTTTT. It encodes CASSLFAGTALTGELFF. The whole variable domain, remainder taken from reference TRBV28 and TRBJ2-2, is DVKVTQSSRYLVKRTGEKVFLECVQDMDHENMFWYRQDPGLGLRLIYFSYDVKMKEKGDIPEGYSVSREKKERFSLILESASTNQTSMYLCASSLFAGTALTGELFFGEGSRLTVL.

The gene calls are TRBV30 and TRBJ2-7; TRBD1 matches 7 bases. V lost 0 bases to trimming and J lost 11 bases; unmatched junction nucleotides: 10. The CDR3 consists of 13 residues. The V gene's germline CDR1 is GTSNPN and CDR2 SVGIG (reference sequence). CDR3: CAWSVGGRGKKYF. The CDR3 region has the DNA TGTGCCTGGAGTGTAGGGGGCAGGGGGAAAAAGTACTTC.

The V gene is TRBV10-3, the J gene TRBJ1-1; D may be TRBD1 (6 bases). The CDR3 contains 15 residues. Germline V gene data show CDR1 as ENHRY and CDR2 as SYGVKD. Trimming cost V 0 bases and J 5 bases, with 13 bases left between them. Here the CDR3 DNA reads TGTGCCATCAGTGAGTCGGGCAGGGGTGGGACTGAAGCTTTCTTT. Encoded protein: CAISESGRGGTEAFF.

V usage is TRBV6-2 or TRBV6-3 and J usage is TRBJ2-3; weak D call: TRBD1 (6 bases). The CDR3 runs to 18 residues. In germline, CDR1 is MNHEY, CDR2 SVGEGT. Trimming stripped 0 bases from V and 2 bases from J, with 18 bases between. The CDR3 protein is CASSYSILGAAFTDTQYF. DNA of the CDR3: TGTGCCAGCAGTTACTCGATTCTGGGGGCCGCCTTCACAGATACGCAGTATTTT.

V gene TRBV20-1 combines with J gene TRBJ2-7, with 7 bases matching TRBD2. V lost 3 bases to trimming and J lost 3 bases; unmatched junction nucleotides: 5. Germline assignment: CDR1 DFQATT and CDR2 SNEGSKA (reference sequence). CDR3 length: 13 residues. This chain's CDR3 is CSASPTSDYEQYF. The CDR3 coding sequence is TGCAGTGCTAGTCCTACTAGCGACTACGAGCAGTACTTC.

The count of this clone is one. The V and J genes are TRBV3-1 (or the pseudogene TRBV3-2) and TRBJ2-1, with 9 nucleotides matching TRBD2. Per germline, CDR1 LGHDT and CDR2 YNNKEL (reference sequence). The CDR3 spans 15 residues. With V trimmed by 2 bases and J by 7 bases, 6 bases remained unmatched. The CDR3 bases are TGTGCCAGCAGCCAACTTAGCGGGGGCGGGAATGAGCAGTTCTTC. It encodes CASSQLSGGGNEQFF.

There are a few counts of this clone. This chain links TRBV28 with TRBJ1-4; possible D gene TRBD1, 5 bases. Trimming pared 3 bases from V and 5 bases from J, leaving 13 bases between. Germline V gene data show CDR1 as MDHEN and CDR2 as SYDVKM. The CDR3 consists of 15 residues. CDR3 sequence: CASSFQGNINEKLFF. The CDR3 DNA reads as TGTGCCAGCAGTTTCCAGGGAAATATCAATGAAAAACTGTTTTTT.

This clone was recorded a few times. The chain employs TRBV18 and TRBJ2-1; 9 nucleotides match TRBD2. The CDR3 has 18 residues. The germline CDR1 and CDR2 sequences are KGHSH and LQKENI. V dropped 1 base and J dropped 6; count of bases not matched to a gene: 13. Here the CDR3 DNA reads TGTGCCAGCTCACCACGCTTTGGCGGCGGGAGGGCCGCCAATGAGCAGTTCTTC. Its translation is CASSPRFGGGRAANEQFF.

V gene TRBV2 combines with J gene TRBJ1-2; 8 bases fit TRBD1. The CDR3 consists of 15 residues. Germline CDR1 is SNHLY and CDR2 is FYNNEI. The ends lost 4 bases at V and 4 bases at J; junction bases unmatched: 8. The DNA for the CDR3 is TGTGCCAGCAGTGTCCGGACAGGGTTGGCCTATGGCTACACCTTC. This codes for CASSVRTGLAYGYTF.

This clone was detected only a few times. The J gene is TRBJ1-2, the V gene TRBV19, with TRBD1 matching 7 bases. Germline V gives CDR1 LNHDA, CDR2 SQIVND (reference sequence). This CDR3 is built from 16 residues. Trimming took 1 base from V and 3 from J; bases not matched to a gene: 8. CDR3 DNA: TGTGCCAGTAGTATAGTAGGAGAAACAGGGGACTATGGCTACACCTTC. Translation: CASSIVGETGDYGYTF.

J is TRBJ2-1 and V is TRBV5-1; 13 nucleotides match TRBD2. The V and J ends lost 4 bases and 8 bases, in that order; junction bases with no gene match: 3. Germline V gene data show CDR1 as SGHRS and CDR2 as YFSETQ. The CDR3 consists of 14 residues. The CDR3 sequence is CASSGTSGGDEQFF. The CDR3 region has the DNA TGCGCCAGCAGCGGTACTAGCGGGGGGGATGAGCAGTTCTTC.